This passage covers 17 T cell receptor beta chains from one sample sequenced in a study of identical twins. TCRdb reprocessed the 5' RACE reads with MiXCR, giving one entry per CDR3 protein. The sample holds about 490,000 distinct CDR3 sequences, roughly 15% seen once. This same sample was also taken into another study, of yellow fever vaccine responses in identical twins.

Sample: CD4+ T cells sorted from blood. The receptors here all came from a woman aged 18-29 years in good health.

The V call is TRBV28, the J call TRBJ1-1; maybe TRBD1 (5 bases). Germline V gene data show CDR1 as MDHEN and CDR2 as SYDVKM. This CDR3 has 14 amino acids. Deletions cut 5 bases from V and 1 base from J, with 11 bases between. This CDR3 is CASSVRGRNTEAFF. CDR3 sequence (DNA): TGTGCCAGCAGTGTCCGGGGCCGGAACACTGAAGCTTTCTTT.

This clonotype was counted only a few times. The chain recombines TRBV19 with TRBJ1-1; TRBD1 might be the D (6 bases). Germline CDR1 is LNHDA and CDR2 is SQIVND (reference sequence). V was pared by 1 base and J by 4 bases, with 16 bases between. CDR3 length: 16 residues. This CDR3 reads CASSIATGTRATEAFF. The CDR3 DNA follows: TGTGCCAGTAGTATAGCTACCGGGACAAGGGCCACTGAAGCTTTCTTT.

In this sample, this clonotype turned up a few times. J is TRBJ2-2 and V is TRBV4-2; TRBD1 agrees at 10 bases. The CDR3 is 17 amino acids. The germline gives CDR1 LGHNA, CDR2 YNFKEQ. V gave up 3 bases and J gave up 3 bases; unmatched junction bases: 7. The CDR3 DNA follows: TGTGCCAGCAGCCATCCCGCCGGGACAGGGGACACCGGGGAGCTGTTTTTT. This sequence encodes CASSHPAGTGDTGELFF.

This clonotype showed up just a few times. CDR3 coding DNA: TGCAGTGCTAGAGATGCTAGCGGCAATGAGCAGTTCTTC. Translated: CSARDASGNEQFF. The chain couples TRBV20-1 to TRBJ2-1; 7 positions agree with TRBD2. Trimming took 0 bases from V and 6 from J; bases not matched to a gene: 2. Looked up from germline, CDR1 is DFQATT and CDR2 is SNEGSKA (reference sequence). The CDR3 length is 13 residues.

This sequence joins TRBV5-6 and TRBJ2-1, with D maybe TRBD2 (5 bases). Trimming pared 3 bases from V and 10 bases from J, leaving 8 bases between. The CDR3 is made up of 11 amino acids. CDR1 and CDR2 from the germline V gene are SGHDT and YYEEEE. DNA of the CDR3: TGTGCCAGCAGCTCGGGAAGGGAGCAGTTCTTC. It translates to CASSSGREQFF.

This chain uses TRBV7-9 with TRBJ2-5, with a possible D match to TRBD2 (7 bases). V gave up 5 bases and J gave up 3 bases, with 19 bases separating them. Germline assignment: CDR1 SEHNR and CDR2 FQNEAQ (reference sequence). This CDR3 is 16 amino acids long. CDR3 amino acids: CASSPGGSGKKETQYF. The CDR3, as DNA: TGTGCCAGCAGCCCTGGGGGCAGCGGGAAAAAAGAGACCCAGTACTTC.

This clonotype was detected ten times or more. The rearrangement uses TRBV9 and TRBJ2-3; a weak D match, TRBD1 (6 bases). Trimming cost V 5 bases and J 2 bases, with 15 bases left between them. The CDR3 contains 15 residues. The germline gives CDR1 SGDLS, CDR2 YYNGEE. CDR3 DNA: TGTGCCAGCAGTGTGGGTGGGGGCCCCACAGATACGCAGTATTTT. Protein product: CASSVGGGPTDTQYF.

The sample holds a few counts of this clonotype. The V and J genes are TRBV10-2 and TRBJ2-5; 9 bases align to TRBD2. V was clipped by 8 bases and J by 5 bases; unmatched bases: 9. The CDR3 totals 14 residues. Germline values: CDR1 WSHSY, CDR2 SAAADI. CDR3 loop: CASLAAGGAETQYF. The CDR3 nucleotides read TGCGCCAGCCTGGCAGCGGGAGGCGCGGAGACCCAGTACTTC.

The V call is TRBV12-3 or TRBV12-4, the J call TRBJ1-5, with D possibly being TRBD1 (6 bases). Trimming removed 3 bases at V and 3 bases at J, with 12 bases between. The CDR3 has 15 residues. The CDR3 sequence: CASSFEGGANQPQHF. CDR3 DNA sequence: TGTGCCAGCAGTTTTGAGGGGGGTGCCAATCAGCCCCAGCATTTT.

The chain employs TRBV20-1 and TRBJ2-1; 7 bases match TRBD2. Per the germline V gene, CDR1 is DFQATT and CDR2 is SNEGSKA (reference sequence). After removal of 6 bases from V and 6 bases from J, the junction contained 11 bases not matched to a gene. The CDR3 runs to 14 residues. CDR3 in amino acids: CSAAASGILNEQFF. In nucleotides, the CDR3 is TGCAGTGCCGCCGCTAGCGGTATTCTCAATGAGCAGTTCTTC.

The CDR3 loop is CASKNRVSDEQYF. Written as DNA, the CDR3 is TGTGCCAGCAAGAACAGGGTTAGCGACGAGCAGTACTTC. The chain recombines TRBV27 with TRBJ2-7; D is possibly TRBD1 (6 bases). CDR1 MNHEY and CDR2 SMNVEV come from the germline V gene (reference sequence). The V gene lost 7 bases and the J gene lost 5 bases, with 15 bases spanning the gap. This CDR3 has 13 residues.

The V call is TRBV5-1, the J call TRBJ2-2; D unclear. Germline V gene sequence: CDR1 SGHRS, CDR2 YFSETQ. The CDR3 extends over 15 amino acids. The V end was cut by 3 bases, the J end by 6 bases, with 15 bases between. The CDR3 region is CASSYPQNTPGELFF. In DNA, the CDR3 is TGCGCCAGCAGCTACCCACAAAACACGCCCGGGGAGCTGTTTTTT.

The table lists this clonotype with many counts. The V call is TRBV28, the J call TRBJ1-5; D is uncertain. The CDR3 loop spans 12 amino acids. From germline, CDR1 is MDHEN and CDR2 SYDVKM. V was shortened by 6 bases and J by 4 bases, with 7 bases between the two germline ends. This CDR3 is CASSLVNQPQHF. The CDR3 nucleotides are TGTGCCAGCAGCTTAGTAAATCAGCCCCAGCATTTT.

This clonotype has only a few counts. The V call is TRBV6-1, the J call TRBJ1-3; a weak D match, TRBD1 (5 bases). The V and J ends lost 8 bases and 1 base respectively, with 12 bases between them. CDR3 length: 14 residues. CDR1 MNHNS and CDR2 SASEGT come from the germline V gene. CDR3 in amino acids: CASGTGGSGNTIYF. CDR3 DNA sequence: TGTGCCAGCGGAACCGGGGGTTCTGGAAACACCATATATTTT.

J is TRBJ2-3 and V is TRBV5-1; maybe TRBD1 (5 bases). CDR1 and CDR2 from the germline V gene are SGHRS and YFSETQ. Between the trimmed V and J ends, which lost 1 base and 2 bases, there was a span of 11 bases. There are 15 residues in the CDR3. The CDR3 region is CASSLTGVDTDTQYF. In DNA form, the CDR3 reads TGCGCCAGCAGCTTGACAGGAGTTGACACAGATACGCAGTATTTT.

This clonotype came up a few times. The CDR3 DNA sequence: TGCAGCGTTGAATTAGGGTCTGTAGATACGCAGTATTTT. This gives the protein CSVELGSVDTQYF. The chain has TRBV29-1 and TRBJ2-3; D gene uncertain. V lost 2 bases to trimming and J lost 5 bases, with 11 bases between them. Germline V gene sequence: CDR1 SQVTM, CDR2 ANQGSEA. This CDR3 comprises 13 residues.

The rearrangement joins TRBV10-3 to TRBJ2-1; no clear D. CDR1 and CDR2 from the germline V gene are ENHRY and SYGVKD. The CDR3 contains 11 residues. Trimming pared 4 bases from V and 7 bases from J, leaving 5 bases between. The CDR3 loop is CAISVQNEQFF. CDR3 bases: TGTGCCATCAGTGTTCAGAATGAGCAGTTCTTC.